This T cell receptor (beta chain) was observed in a study of T cell responses to AZD1222 COVID-19 vaccine. Whole-study results and caveats: At 160-218 and 743-854, vaccine-associated CD4 TCRs were dominant, and they spanned spike. Seropositivity was recorded at baseline in only 6 or 7 AZD1222 recipients.

The CDR3 length is 18 residues. Trimming pared 0 bases from V and 9 bases from J, leaving 21 bases between. Germline V lookup: CDR1 LGHNA, CDR2 YSLEER. This clone was picked up one time. No antigen is known for it. TCRdb's table, derived via immunoSEQ multiplex PCR, lists solely in-frame clones and lacks some. The sample has around 150,000 clones, approximately 90% seen once. The sequencing here drew on peripheral blood, taken on day 0 of AZD1222 vaccination. The clonotype originates from an adult in good health. V gene TRBV4-3 combines with J gene TRBJ1-6; D possibly corresponds to TRBD1 (6 bases). CDR3 bases: TGCGCCAGCAGCCAAGATCGGGGGTCGCGCAGGGGAACTTCACCCCTCCACTTT. This codes for CASSQDRGSRRGTSPLHF.